A single sample is the source of the 2 T cell receptor beta chains below, sequenced in a study of T cells in Graves' hyperthyroidism and ophthalmopathy. It was RNA transcripts that yielded the amplified TCR beta CDR3 regions. Primed by the HTBI set, a first-round RT-PCR was run on the TCR CDR3. TCRdb processed the multiplex PCR reads anew with MiXCR; each CDR3 protein has one entry. The sample holds around 520,000 distinct CDR3 sequences, approximately 15% seen once. Sequenced material: blood. The receptors derive from a woman under 30 with Graves' hyperthyroidism.

This clonotype was counted many times. V gene TRBV4-2 combines with J gene TRBJ2-5; 9 nucleotides align to TRBD1. This CDR3 is built from 16 residues. J gave up 6 bases and V 0 bases, and 8 bases lay outside the gene matches. Germline V gene data show CDR1 as LGHNA and CDR2 as YNFKEQ. This chain's CDR3 is CASSQDQDRGQKTQYF. The DNA for the CDR3 is TGTGCCAGCAGCCAAGACCAGGACAGGGGCCAGAAGACCCAGTACTTC.

The V call is TRBV19, the J call TRBJ2-2; 8 positions match TRBD1. Trimming took 5 bases from V and 2 from J; bases not matched to a gene: 16. The V gene's germline CDR1 is LNHDA and CDR2 SQIVND (reference sequence). The length of the CDR3 is 19 residues. For the CDR3, the DNA is TGTGCCAGTAGTCTACCCCTGGGGGGACAGGTTATTAACACCGGGGAGCTGTTTTTT. It encodes CASSLPLGGQVINTGELFF.